The rows below give T cell receptor beta chains drawn from one sample of a study of shared clonotypes between healthy human individuals. The method was immunoSEQ multiplex PCR; TCRdb's version includes in-frame clones alone and lacks a portion of them. The sample includes more than 2,000,000 clones, approximately 93% of them seen just once. Sequences were obtained from naive CD4+ T cells from PBMCs. These receptors all come from a young man in good health. Some clones in this sample may be carry-over from other donors' samples. The CDR3 runs from the conserved cysteine through the conserved F or W. The D gene is left open where the match is weak. Rows give clone size only sometimes, using once, few, many, or a class for an expanded clone.

v_gene	abundance	j_gene	d_gene	CDR3nt	CDR3aa
TRBV2	NA	TRBJ2-3	NA	TGTGCCAGCAACGCGGGATTTCAGGCAGATACGCAGTATTTT	CASNAGFQADTQYF
TRBV9	NA	TRBJ2-2	NA	TGTGCCAGCAGCTCTCAGGGCCAGCCTAACACCGGGGAGCTGTTTTTT	CASSSQGQPNTGELFF
TRBV7-2	NA	TRBJ2-7	TRBD2	TGTGCCAGCAGCTCACCGACTAGCGGGAGTTTAGAGCAGTACTTC	CASSSPTSGSLEQYF
TRBV2	NA	TRBJ2-5	TRBD2	TGTGCCAGCAGTGGTCGGGAGGGCCACGAGACCCAGTACTTC	CASSGREGHETQYF
TRBV6-1	NA	TRBJ1-4	TRBD1	TGTGCCAGCAGTCTCGGTCGGGCAGGGGGCGAAAAACTGTTTTTT	CASSLGRAGGEKLFF
TRBV6-5	NA	TRBJ2-5	TRBD2	TGTGCCAGCAGTCGCCGGACTAGCGGGAGTCAGACCCAGTACTTC	CASSRRTSGSQTQYF
TRBV5-1	NA	TRBJ2-2	NA	TGCGCCAGCAGCGGAACAGGGATCGGGGAGCTGTTTTTT	CASSGTGIGELFF
TRBV9	NA	TRBJ2-1	TRBD2	TGTGCCAGCAGCGTCGCCGGGACTAGCGACAATGAGCAGTTCTTC	CASSVAGTSDNEQFF
TRBV9	NA	TRBJ2-1	NA	TGTGCCAGCAGCGTAGAAGTCAGCTCCTACAATGAGCAGTTCTTC	CASSVEVSSYNEQFF
TRBV29-1	once	TRBJ2-7	NA	TGCAGCGTTTATGCTTGGGACGAAGGCTCCTACGAGCAGTACTTC	CSVYAWDEGSYEQYF
TRBV2	NA	TRBJ2-5	TRBD1	TGTGCCAGCAGTTTGGACAGGCAAGAGACCCAGTACTTC	CASSLDRQETQYF
TRBV15	NA	TRBJ2-2	NA	TGTGCCACCAGCAGGGGGCGAAACACCGGGGAGCTGTTTTTT	CATSRGRNTGELFF
TRBV7-3	NA	TRBJ2-7	TRBD1	TGTGCCAGCAGCTTTGGGGGACAGGGGACCTCCTACGAGCAGTACTTC	CASSFGGQGTSYEQYF
TRBV27	once	TRBJ2-3	NA	TGTGCCAGCAGTTTAGGGCTAGCCTCGGTTCAGACGCAGTATTTT	CASSLGLASVQTQYF
TRBV11-3	NA	TRBJ2-2	TRBD1	TGTGCCAGCAGCCCTGGACAGGGCGAGAACACCGGGGAGCTGTTTTTT	CASSPGQGENTGELFF
TRBV10-3	NA	TRBJ2-7	TRBD2	TGTGCCATCAGTGAGTCCGGGACTAGCGGGCTCGAGCAGTACTTC	CAISESGTSGLEQYF
TRBV28	NA	TRBJ1-3	NA	TGTGCCAGCAGTTTCCCCCCCGGGGGGATGCCCCGAAACACCATATATTTT	CASSFPPGGMPRNTIYF
TRBV5-4	NA	TRBJ2-1	TRBD2	TGTGCCAGCAGCTCCCAAGATAAAGCGGGAGCGTCCTACAATGAGCAGTTCTTC	CASSSQDKAGASYNEQFF
TRBV5-6	NA	TRBJ2-5	NA	TGTGCCAGCAGCTTAGGTGATCAAGAGACCCAGTACTTC	CASSLGDQETQYF
TRBV9	NA	TRBJ2-1	NA	TGTGCCAGCAGCGTAGCTAAAGGACGCAGCTCCTACAATGAGCAGTTCTTC	CASSVAKGRSSYNEQFF
TRBV28	once	TRBJ2-6	NA	TGTGCCAGCAGTTTATTCCCGGGACGCGGCCTGTCTGGGGCCAACGTCCTGACTTTC	CASSLFPGRGLSGANVLTF
TRBV9	few	TRBJ1-2	NA	TGTGCCAGCAGCGTAGGAACAGGAAACTATGGCTACACCTTC	CASSVGTGNYGYTF
TRBV2	NA	TRBJ1-2	NA	TGTGCCAGCAGTGTGGGTACCGCTGTGTGGGGTAGCTACACCTTC	CASSVGTAVWGSYTF
TRBV7-2	NA	TRBJ1-5	TRBD1	TGTGCCAGCAGTTTACAGGGGGCAGATCAGCCCCAGCATTTT	CASSLQGADQPQHF
TRBV11-2	NA	TRBJ2-1	NA	TGTGCCAGCAGCTTAGTCCCGGCAACCGAGCAGTTCTTC	CASSLVPATEQFF
TRBV5-6	once	TRBJ2-5	TRBD1	TGTGCCAGCAGGTCCGGGACAGGGGGTAGGCAAGAGACCCAGTACTTC	CASRSGTGGRQETQYF
TRBV7-8	NA	TRBJ2-1	TRBD2	TGTGCCAGCAGCTTAGCAGGTGGAGCGGGAGTGGTATACAATGAGCAGTTCTTC	CASSLAGGAGVVYNEQFF
TRBV9	NA	TRBJ2-7	NA	TGTGCCAGCAGCGTAGGCGACTCCTACGAGCAGTACTTC	CASSVGDSYEQYF
TRBV11-2	NA	TRBJ2-7	TRBD2	TGTGCCAGCAGCTTAGTTGGGGGGGCCTACGAGCAGTACTTC	CASSLVGGAYEQYF
TRBV18	NA	TRBJ1-5	NA	TGTGCCAGCTCACCAAGAGAGGGTAATCAGCCCCAGCATTTT	CASSPREGNQPQHF
TRBV5-1	NA	TRBJ2-1	TRBD2	TGCGCCAGCAGCTCATTTAGCGGGAGAGCGTACAATGAGCAGTTCTTC	CASSSFSGRAYNEQFF
TRBV6-1	NA	TRBJ2-7	TRBD2	TGTGCCAGCAGTGAGACTAGCGGGATCCTCTACGAGCAGTACTTC	CASSETSGILYEQYF
TRBV7-9	NA	TRBJ1-2	TRBD1	TGTGCCAGCAGCCCGACAGGGACTACCTATGGCTACACCTTC	CASSPTGTTYGYTF
TRBV5-1	NA	TRBJ2-7	TRBD1	TGCGCCAGCAGCTTGGCGGGACAGGGGTCCTACGAGCAGTACTTC	CASSLAGQGSYEQYF